This T cell receptor (beta chain) was recorded in a study of beta chain features in type 1 diabetes. General study points: PCR may have favored shorter templates equally in patients and controls. When Type 1 diabetes patients were examined, their TCRB CDR3s proved moderately but significantly shorter in all four CD4+ subsets. A potential influence of HLA type upon TCRB rearrangement remained unresolved herein.

This clone was seen a few times. What it recognizes is unknown. Investigators reverse transcribed all isolated RNA, so they sequenced expressed TCRB transcripts. Profiling relied on immunoSEQ multiplex PCR, and the TCRdb table lists in-frame clones only, not all of them. The data show around 500,000 clones, with 30% seen just once and about 0.065% held by the top ten. Populations isolated by sorting all had purity greater than 95%. Germline values: CDR1 MGHRA, CDR2 YSYEKL. V lost 1 base to trimming and J lost 0 bases; unmatched junction nucleotides: 4. The CDR3 loop spans 17 amino acids. The specimen was naive CD4+ T cells from blood. The clonotype comes from a man between 18 and 29 years old in good health. V and J are TRBV4-1 and TRBJ2-2; 8 bases are a match to TRBD2. The CDR3 loop is CASSQVGAGANTGELFF. CDR3 DNA sequence: TGCGCCAGCAGCCAAGTCGGAGCGGGGGCGAACACCGGGGAGCTGTTTTTT.